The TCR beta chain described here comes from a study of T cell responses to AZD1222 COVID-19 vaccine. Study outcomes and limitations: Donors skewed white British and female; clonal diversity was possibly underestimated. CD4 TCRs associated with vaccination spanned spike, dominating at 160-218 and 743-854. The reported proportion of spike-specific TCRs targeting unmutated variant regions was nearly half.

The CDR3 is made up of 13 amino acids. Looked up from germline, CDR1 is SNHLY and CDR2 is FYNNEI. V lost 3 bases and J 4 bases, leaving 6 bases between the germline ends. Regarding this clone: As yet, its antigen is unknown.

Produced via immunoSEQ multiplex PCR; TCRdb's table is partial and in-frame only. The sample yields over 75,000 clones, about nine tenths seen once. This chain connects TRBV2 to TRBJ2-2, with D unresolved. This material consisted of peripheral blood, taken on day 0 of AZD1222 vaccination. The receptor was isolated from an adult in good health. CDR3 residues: CASSDLGTGELFF. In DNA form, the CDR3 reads TGTGCCAGCAGTGATCTGGGCACCGGGGAGCTGTTTTTT.